The T cell receptor (beta chain) under discussion was sequenced for a study of T-cell reconstitution after alpha-beta-depleted transplantation in children. Study findings and constraints: A year post-transplant, T-cell counts and diversity derived mostly from newly produced T cells. Reports say that about two months after transplant, the alpha-beta T cells came out of several hundred graft clones that had expanded.

Using unique molecular identifiers, the investigators prepared the TCRbeta library. TCRdb fed the PCR reads into MiXCR, producing one record per CDR3 protein. Of 450,000 to 600,000 distinct CDR3 sequences in the sample, roughly 13% were seen once. Ten or more counts support this clonotype. Its antigen is still unknown. CDR1 is SQVTM and CDR2 is ANQGSEA in the germline V gene. The V end lost 1 base, the J end lost 7 bases, and 10 bases lay between the germline ends. The CDR3 is 13 amino acids. The source was PBMCs, mostly from graft donor cells, collected 360 days after TCRalphabeta/CD19-depleted stem cell transplant. The sequence came from a male patient under 18 who had a stem cell transplant for acute myeloid leukemia, so the T cells may come from the graft donor. The J gene is TRBJ2-2, the V gene TRBV29-1; no clear D gene. The CDR3 coding sequence is TGCAGCGTTGAAGTCATCCTGGGCGGGGAGCTGTTTTTT. As protein: CSVEVILGGELFF.